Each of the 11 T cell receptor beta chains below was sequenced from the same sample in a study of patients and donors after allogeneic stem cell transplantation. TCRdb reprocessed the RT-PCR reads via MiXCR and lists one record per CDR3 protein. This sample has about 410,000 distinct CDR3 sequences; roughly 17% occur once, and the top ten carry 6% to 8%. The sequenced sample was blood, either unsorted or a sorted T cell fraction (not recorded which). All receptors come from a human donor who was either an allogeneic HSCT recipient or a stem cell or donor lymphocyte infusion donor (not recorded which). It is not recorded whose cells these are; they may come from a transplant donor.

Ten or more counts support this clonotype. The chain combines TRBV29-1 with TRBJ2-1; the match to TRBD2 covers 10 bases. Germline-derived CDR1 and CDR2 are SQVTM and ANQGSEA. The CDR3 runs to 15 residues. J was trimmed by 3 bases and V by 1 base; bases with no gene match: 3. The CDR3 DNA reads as TGCAGCGTTGAAGTAGCGGGGGGCCGCTACAATGAGCAGTTCTTC. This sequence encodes CSVEVAGGRYNEQFF.

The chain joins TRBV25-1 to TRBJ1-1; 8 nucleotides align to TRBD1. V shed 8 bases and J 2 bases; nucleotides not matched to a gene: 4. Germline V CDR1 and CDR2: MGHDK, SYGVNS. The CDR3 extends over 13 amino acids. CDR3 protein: CASQTGANTEAFF. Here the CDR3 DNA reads TGTGCCAGCCAGACAGGGGCAAACACTGAAGCTTTCTTT. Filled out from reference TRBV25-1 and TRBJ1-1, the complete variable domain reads EADIYQTPRYLVIGTGKKITLECSQTMGHDKMYWYQQDPGMELHLIHYSYGVNSTEKGDLSSESTVSRIRTEHFPLTLESARPSHTSQYLCASQTGANTEAFFGQGTRLTVV.

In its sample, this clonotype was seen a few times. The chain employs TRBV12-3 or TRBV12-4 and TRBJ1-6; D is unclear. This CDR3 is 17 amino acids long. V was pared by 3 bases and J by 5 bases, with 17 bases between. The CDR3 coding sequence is TGTGCCAGCAGTTTTTCTCTTTCAGAGCCCCATAATTCACCCCTCCACTTT. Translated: CASSFSLSEPHNSPLHF.

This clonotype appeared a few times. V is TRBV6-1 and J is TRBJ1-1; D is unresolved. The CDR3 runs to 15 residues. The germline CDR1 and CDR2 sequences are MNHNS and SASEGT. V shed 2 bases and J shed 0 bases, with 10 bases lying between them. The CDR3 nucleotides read TGTGCCAGCAGTGAACCCCCGGGCCTGAACACTGAAGCTTTCTTT. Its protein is CASSEPPGLNTEAFF.

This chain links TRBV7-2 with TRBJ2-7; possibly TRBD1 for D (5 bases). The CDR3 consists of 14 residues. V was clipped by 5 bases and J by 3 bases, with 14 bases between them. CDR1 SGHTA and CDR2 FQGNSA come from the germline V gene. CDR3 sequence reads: CASSATGSRYEQYF. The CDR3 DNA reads TGTGCCAGCAGCGCTACAGGAAGCCGCTACGAGCAGTACTTC.

CDR3 nucleotide sequence: TGTGCCAGCAGTCCTGGGTCCTCTGAGCAGTACTTC. As protein: CASSPGSSEQYF. The chain is built from TRBV12-3 or TRBV12-4 and TRBJ2-7, with D hard to call. The CDR3 length is 12 residues. Trimming removed 5 bases at V and 7 bases at J, with 12 bases between.

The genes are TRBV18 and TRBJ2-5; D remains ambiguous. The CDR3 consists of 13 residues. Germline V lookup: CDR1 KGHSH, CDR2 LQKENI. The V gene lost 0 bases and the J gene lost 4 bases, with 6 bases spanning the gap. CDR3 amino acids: CASSPPDVETQYF. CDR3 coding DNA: TGTGCCAGCTCACCACCTGACGTAGAGACCCAGTACTTC.

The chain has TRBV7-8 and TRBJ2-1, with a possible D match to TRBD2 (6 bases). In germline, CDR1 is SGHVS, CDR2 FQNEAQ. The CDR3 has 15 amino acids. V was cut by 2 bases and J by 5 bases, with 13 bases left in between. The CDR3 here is CASSLSSGVDNEQFF. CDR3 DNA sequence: TGTGCCAGCAGCTTATCATCGGGAGTAGACAATGAGCAGTTCTTC. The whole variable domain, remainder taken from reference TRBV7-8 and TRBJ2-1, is GAGVSQSPRYKVAKRGQDVALRCDPISGHVSLFWYQQALGQGPEFLTYFQNEAQLDKSGLPSDRFFAERPEGSVSTLKIQRTQQEDSAVYLCASSLSSGVDNEQFFGPGTRLTVL.

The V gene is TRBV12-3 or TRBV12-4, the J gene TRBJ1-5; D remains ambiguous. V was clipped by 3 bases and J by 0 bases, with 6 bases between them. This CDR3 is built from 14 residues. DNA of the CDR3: TGTGCCAGCAGTTTTGCCAGTAGCAATCAGCCCCAGCATTTT. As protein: CASSFASSNQPQHF.

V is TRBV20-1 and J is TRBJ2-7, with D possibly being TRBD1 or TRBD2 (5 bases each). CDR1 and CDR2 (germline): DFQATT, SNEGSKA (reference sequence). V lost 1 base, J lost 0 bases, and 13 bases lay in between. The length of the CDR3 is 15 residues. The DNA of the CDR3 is TGCAGTGCTAGAGCGGGACCGGCCTTCTCCTACGAGCAGTACTTC. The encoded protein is CSARAGPAFSYEQYF.

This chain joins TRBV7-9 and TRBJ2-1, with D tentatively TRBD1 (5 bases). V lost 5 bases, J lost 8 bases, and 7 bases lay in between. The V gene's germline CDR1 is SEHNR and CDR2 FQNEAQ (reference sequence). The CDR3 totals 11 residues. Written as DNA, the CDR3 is TGTGCCAGCAGCCAGGGCCATGAGCAGTTCTTC. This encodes CASSQGHEQFF.